The rows below give T cell receptor beta chains drawn from one sample of a study of T cell repertoires in cytomegalovirus infection. In TCRdb, the reads were re-called with MiXCR into one record per CDR3 protein. This sample has approximately 290,000 distinct CDR3 sequences; about 25% occur once, and the top ten carry about 15%. Material for sequencing was PBMCs. The receptors shown here come from a human donor in good health (CMV status not recorded). Some clones in this sample may be carry-over from other donors' samples. CDR3s include the opening cysteine and the closing phenylalanine or tryptophan. A D gene is named only where the DNA matches it firmly. The size entry is marked missing in some rows and otherwise reads once, few, many or a size class.

TRBV28	-	TRBD1	11	TRBJ1-5	CASGPPGQSHF	TGTGCCAGCGGTCCTCCGGGACAGTCGCATTTT
TRBV5-6	once	TRBD1	15	TRBJ1-1	CASSLARQGNTEAFF	TGTGCCAGCAGCTTGGCCCGACAGGGGAACACTGAAGCTTTCTTT
TRBV7-9	many	-	14	TRBJ1-5	CASSLSGLAQPQHF	TGTGCCAGCAGCTTATCAGGGTTGGCTCAGCCCCAGCATTTT
TRBV7-3	-	TRBD2	16	TRBJ2-1	CASSPSPSGGRNEQFF	TGTGCCAGCAGCCCTTCCCCTAGCGGGGGGCGCAATGAGCAGTTCTTC
TRBV5-4	many	TRBD2	14	TRBJ2-1	CASSNGLDYNEQFF	TGTGCCAGCAGCAACGGACTAGACTACAATGAGCAGTTCTTC
TRBV7-6	many	-	15	TRBJ1-1	CASIGFMGKNTEAFF	TGTGCCAGCATTGGTTTCATGGGGAAGAACACTGAAGCTTTCTTT
TRBV28	-	-	16	TRBJ1-3	CASSLYLGTSGNTIYF	TGTGCCAGCAGTTTATATTTGGGCACCTCTGGAAACACCATATATTTT
TRBV10-3	-	TRBD1	13	TRBJ1-1	CATSTGTNTEAFF	TGTGCCACTTCGACAGGGACTAACACTGAAGCTTTCTTT
TRBV12-3/TRBV12-4	-	TRBD1	15	TRBJ2-2	CASRPGTVSTGELFF	TGTGCCAGCAGACCCGGGACAGTCTCAACCGGGGAGCTGTTTTTT
TRBV4-1	many	-	13	TRBJ2-5	CASSQDVGQTQYF	TGCGCCAGCAGCCAAGATGTGGGGCAGACCCAGTACTTC
TRBV28	few	-	13	TRBJ2-3	CASVPGRTDTQYF	TGTGCCAGCGTTCCAGGCCGCACAGATACGCAGTATTTT
TRBV4-1	few	TRBD2	16	TRBJ2-3	CASSQGLAGATDTQYF	TGCGCCAGCAGCCAAGGACTAGCGGGAGCAACAGATACGCAGTATTTT
TRBV27	few	-	14	TRBJ2-1	CASGLFRGYNEQFF	TGTGCCAGCGGACTCTTTCGGGGATACAATGAGCAGTTCTTC
TRBV6-4	few	-	15	TRBJ2-3	CASSAGGGRTDTQYF	TGTGCCAGCAGTGCTGGGGGGGGCCGCACAGATACGCAGTATTTT
TRBV28	-	-	12	TRBJ1-1	CASSLAVTEAFF	TGTGCCAGCAGTTTGGCGGTTACTGAAGCTTTCTTT
TRBV6-2/TRBV6-3	many	TRBD2	15	TRBJ2-7	CASSYGAGAGYEQYF	TGTGCCAGCAGTTACGGGGCGGGAGCCGGCTACGAGCAGTACTTC
TRBV7-2	many	TRBD1	15	TRBJ1-2	CASSLEGQGIYGYTF	TGTGCCAGCAGCTTAGAGGGACAGGGGATATATGGCTACACCTTC
TRBV4-1	-	-	13	TRBJ2-1	CASSPNQGYEQFF	TGCGCCAGCAGCCCCAACCAGGGCTATGAGCAGTTCTTC
TRBV5-4	-	-	14	TRBJ2-5	CASSLIGLGETQYF	TGTGCCAGCAGCTTGATAGGCCTCGGAGAGACCCAGTACTTC
TRBV5-4	few	-	14	TRBJ1-6	CASTMGDLGSPLHF	TGTGCCAGCACTATGGGGGATCTTGGCTCACCCCTCCACTTT
TRBV7-2	few	TRBD2	15	TRBJ2-7	CASSSRGSHSREQYF	TGTGCCAGCAGCTCGCGGGGGTCCCACTCTCGGGAGCAGTACTTC
TRBV7-3	few	-	16	TRBJ2-5	CASSLMGGGPQETQYF	TGTGCCAGCAGCTTAATGGGGGGGGGGCCCCAAGAGACCCAGTACTTC
TRBV6-2/TRBV6-3	-	-	11	TRBJ2-5	CASSYLKTQYF	TGTGCCAGCAGTTACTTGAAGACCCAGTACTTC
TRBV5-1	-	-	13	TRBJ1-2	CASSLSVDYGYTF	TGCGCCAGCAGCTTGTCGGTGGACTATGGCTACACCTTC